These T cell receptor beta chains were read from a single sample in a study of tumor and adjacent non-tumor tissue in lung cancer. Each CDR3 protein gets one entry after TCRdb re-called the multiplex PCR reads with MiXCR. The data show approximately 75,000 distinct CDR3 sequences, under 80% seen once. Sequenced material: lung tumor tissue. The source is a woman between 50 and 59 years old with non-small cell lung cancer. CDR3s include the opening cysteine and the closing phenylalanine or tryptophan. The order of the fields is V gene, D gene, J gene, clone size, CDR3 protein, CDR3 DNA. The D gene is left open where the match is weak. Some rows mark clone size as missing; the rest say once, few, many or name a class of expanded clone.

>TRBV6-2/TRBV6-3|TRBD1|TRBJ2-1|NA
CASGSLTETGFFEQFF
TGTGCCAGCGGTTCCCTTACCGAGACAGGGTTCTTTGAGCAGTTCTTC
>TRBV20-1|TRBD1|TRBJ2-1|many
CSAQGGQGYNEQFF
TGCAGTGCCCAGGGGGGACAGGGGTACAATGAGCAGTTCTTC
>TRBV29-1|TRBD2|TRBJ2-1|NA
CSVTSVSGFEQFF
TGCAGCGTTACTAGCGTATCCGGTTTTGAGCAGTTCTTC
>TRBV6-2/TRBV6-3|NA|TRBJ2-5|NA
CASSPGSLEESQYF
TGTGCCAGCAGCCCGGGGAGTCTGGAAGAGAGCCAGTACTTC
>TRBV11-2|NA|TRBJ2-7|NA
CASSTAGTGGSYEQCF
TGTGCCAGCAGCACCGCCGGGACCGGGGGCTCATACGAGCAATGCTTC
>TRBV5-5|TRBD1|TRBJ1-6|many
CASSLSPGQNSPLHF
TGTGCCAGCAGCTTATCGCCGGGACAGAATTCACCCCTCCACTTT
>TRBV11-2|NA|TRBJ2-1|NA
CASSPWGLAVVGEQFF
TGTGCCAGCAGCCCATGGGGGCTAGCGGTAGTAGGTGAGCAATTCTTC
>TRBV29-1|NA|TRBJ2-2|NA
CSAVAGSNTGELLF
TGCAGCGCCGTAGCGGGTTCGAACACAGGGGAGCTGCTTTTT
>TRBV12-3/TRBV12-4|NA|TRBJ1-4|NA
CASGTQQGFEKLFF
TGTGCCAGCGGTACTCAACAGGGTTTTGAAAAACTGTTTTTT
>TRBV20-1|TRBD2|TRBJ2-7|many
CSFLAGGGYEQYF
TGCAGCTTTCTAGCGGGAGGGGGCTACGAGCAGTACTTC
>TRBV10-1|NA|TRBJ2-7|NA
CASCESGLYEQYF
TGCGCCAGCTGTGAGTCTGGTCTCTATGAGCAGTACTTC
>TRBV6-1|TRBD2|TRBJ2-3|NA
CASSETLAGGRGKHYF
TGTGCCAGCAGTGAGACCTTAGCGGGAGGGCGCGGTAAGCACTATTTT
>TRBV11-1|TRBD2|TRBJ2-2|NA
CASNVTISGSYHTGEPFF
TGTGCCAGCAACGTAACTATCAGCGGGAGTTACCACACCGGGGAGCCGTTTTTT
>TRBV6-1|TRBD1|TRBJ2-3|NA
CASSAAPGQGPDTQYF
TGTGCCAGCAGTGCAGCTCCGGGACAGGGACCAGATACGCAGTATTTT
>TRBV6-6|NA|TRBJ2-5|NA
CAGSPSDQETEYF
TGTGCCGGCAGCCCCAGCGATCAAGAGACCGAGTACTTC
>TRBV12-3/TRBV12-4|TRBD1|TRBJ2-3|NA
CASSFWDRATDTQYF
TGTGCCAGCAGTTTCTGGGACAGGGCCACAGATACGCAATATTTT
>TRBV10-1|TRBD1|TRBJ1-2|NA
CASSEVGQGPDGYTF
TGCGCAAGCAGTGAAGTGGGACAGGGACCGGATGGCTACACCTTC
>TRBV10-1|NA|TRBJ1-1|NA
CASSVSGITEAFF
TGCGCCAGCAGTGTGTCGGGCATCACAGAAGCTTTCTTT
>TRBV29-1|NA|TRBJ2-3|medium-sized
CSVEDTDTQYF
TGCAGCGTTGAAGACACAGATACGCAGTATTTT
>TRBV12-3/TRBV12-4|NA|TRBJ2-7|NA
CADSRNRCDQYF
TGTGCCGACAGCCGAAACAGGTGCGATCAGTACTTC
>TRBV4-1|NA|TRBJ1-2|NA
CASSDPAANYAYTF
TGCGCCAGCAGTGACCCTGCGGCTAACTATGCCTACACCTTC
>TRBV6-5|NA|TRBJ2-3|NA
CASSYSTRDSPRNTDTQYF
TGTGCCAGTAGTTACTCCACGCGGGACTCCCCCCGAAACACAGATACGCAGTATTTT
>TRBV6-1|NA|TRBJ1-1|many
CASRALDNTEAFF
TGTGCCAGCAGGGCACTAGACAACACTGAAGCTTTCTTT
>TRBV20-1|TRBD2|TRBJ2-3|NA
CSTSPLTAGGQDTQYF
TGCAGTACTAGCCCCCTAACGGCGGGAGGACAAGATACGCAGTATTTT
>TRBV30|NA|TRBJ1-1|NA
CAWSVPMVVAFF
TGTGCCTGGAGTGTACCCATGGTGGTAGCCTTCTTT
>TRBV20-1|TRBD1|TRBJ2-7|NA
CSARGPLKIWTGGAWEQYF
TGCAGTGCTAGAGGCCCACTGAAAATTTGGACAGGGGGCGCCTGGGAGCAGTACTTC
>TRBV6-5|NA|TRBJ2-1|NA
CASSYLQTDSYYEHFF
TGTGCCAGCAGTTACCTTCAGACAGACTCCTACTATGAGCATTTCTTC
>TRBV4-2|NA|TRBJ2-2|NA
CASALKMNTGELFF
TGTGCCAGCGCCCTTAAGATGAACACCGGAGAGCTGTTTTTT
>TRBV29-1|TRBD1|TRBJ1-5|NA
CSVRSGTGGSNQPQHF
TGCAGTGTACGATCCGGGACAGGGGGTAGTAATCAGCCCCAGCATTTT
>TRBV30|TRBD2|TRBJ2-2|NA
CACSVFFREREALTGELFF
TGTGCCTGTAGTGTATTTTTCAGGGAGCGGGAGGCTCTCACCGGGGAGCTGTTTTTT
>TRBV28|TRBD1|TRBJ1-6|NA
CTCNNWDSKKDSPFHF
TGTACCTGTAACAACTGGGACAGTAAGAAAGATTCACCCTTCCACTTT
>TRBV6-2/TRBV6-3|TRBD1|TRBJ2-1|few
CVSSPRDSSYNEQFF
TGTGTCAGCAGCCCCCGGGACAGCTCATACAATGAGCAGTTCTTC
>TRBV6-2/TRBV6-3|NA|TRBJ1-4|NA
CASSPWDGGNEKLFF
TGTGCCAGCAGCCCCTGGGACGGGGGAAATGAAAAACTGTTTTTT
>TRBV6-5|NA|TRBJ2-3|NA
CARSLQPPSKATQYF
TGTGCCAGGAGTCTCCAGCCTCCTTCCAAAGCTACGCAGTATTTT
>TRBV5-4|NA|TRBJ2-3|NA
CASSPANGNTDTQYF
TGTGCCAGCAGCCCTGCTAACGGGAACACAGATACGCAGTATTTT
>TRBV11-2|NA|TRBJ1-5|once
CTISWYGYSNQPQHF
TGTACCATCAGCTGGTACGGTTATAGCAATCAGCCCCAGCATTTT
>TRBV29-1|NA|TRBJ2-7|NA
CSIERSGTPVCEQYF
TGCAGCATTGAACGATCGGGGACCCCCGTCTGCGAGCAGTACTTC
>TRBV20-1|NA|TRBJ2-1|NA
CSTSSRVDSYEQFF
TGCAGTACTAGTTCGAGGGTAGATAGCTATGAGCAGTTCTTC
>TRBV6-5|NA|TRBJ1-2|NA
CASSYSLKSGVYGYAF
TGTGCCAGCAGTTACTCCCTTAAGTCAGGGGTCTATGGCTACGCCTTC
>TRBV24-1|NA|TRBJ2-2|few
CATSDFRDTRELFF
TGTGCCACCAGTGATTTCAGGGACACCAGGGAGTTGTTTTTT
>TRBV6-5|TRBD1|TRBJ1-5|NA
CANSTGQGNQSQHF
TGTGCCAACAGTACCGGACAGGGAAATCAGTCTCAGCATTTT
>TRBV5-6|NA|TRBJ2-7|NA
CTSSFSGLSYRQYF
TGTACCAGCAGCTTTTCGGGACTCTCCTACAGGCAGTACTTC
>TRBV29-1|NA|TRBJ2-3|NA
CSGGIDTSLTDTQYF
TGCAGTGGGGGCATCGACACGTCCCTCACAGATACGCAGTATTTT
>TRBV12-3/TRBV12-4|TRBD1|TRBJ2-7|NA
CASSGGQGVIYEQYF
TGTGCCAGCAGTGGAGGACAGGGAGTAATCTACGAGCAGTACTTC
>TRBV29-1|NA|TRBJ2-3|once
CSVRGSTETQYF
TGCAGCGTCAGAGGAAGCACAGAAACGCAGTATTTT